This record concerns one T cell receptor (beta chain) sequence. No antigen is known for it. These data originate in a study of cytomegalovirus exposure and HLA in healthy donors. With 60 Vbeta and 13 Jbeta primers, the PCR was carried out. Using immunoSEQ multiplex PCR, the repertoire was profiled, and TCRdb retains in-frame clones only, with some absent. The repertoire holds 150,000 to 200,000 clones, with approximately 59% as singletons. The study's findings and limits: In a later analysis, common viral pathogens appeared linked to several of the most significant clusters. Usually a TCR sequence was rare, but some public TCRs were found in many donors.

This CDR3 is 17 amino acids long. Deletions cut 0 bases from V and 4 bases from J, with 18 bases between. Germline loops: CDR1 LGHNA, CDR2 YNFKEQ. Sequencing was carried out using PBMCs. This sequence originates from a man aged 40-49 years in good health and CMV-seronegative. The chain joins TRBV4-2 to TRBJ2-5, with a weak D call TRBD2 (5 bases). The CDR3 DNA follows: TGTGCCAGCAGCCAAGACCTGGCGGGTGCTGGTCGAGAGACCCAGTACTTC. Translating gives CASSQDLAGAGRETQYF.